The present TCR beta chain was sequenced within a study of shared clonotypes between healthy human individuals (dated by TCRdb to the early 2020s). Study-level background: The cohort included three men and a couple of women between 18 and 49 years of age. For each donor, CD4 naive and CD4 memory were each given three plates, CD8 naive was given two plates, and CD8 memory was given one plate. Each donor's leukapheresis produced roughly between about 0.9 and 9.5 billion PBMCs. Libraries were prepared and TCR repertoires were sequenced by different laboratories using diverse techniques, in order to increase sequencing depth and limit assay-specific biases. To estimate repertoire size and how much clonotype sharing occurs between individuals, the study deeply sequenced the blood TCR repertoires of five healthy adults.

CD8 naive samples were obtained by positive selection for CCR7 among CD45RO-negative cells, yielding a CD45RA+CCR7+ population from which TemRA cells were excluded. The donors were healthy, HIV-negative adults who had no recently reported acute infections or vaccinations. Every donor was a Caucasian adult living in Nashville, Tennessee, USA. Blood was obtained by leukapheresis, after which PBMCs were separated by Ficoll-Histopaque density gradient centrifugation and cryopreserved in liquid nitrogen vapor phase. Analytical flow cytometry was used to check the purity and quantity of each magnetically sorted T cell population. From each sorted fraction, genomic DNA was isolated and quantified by UV absorbance on a Nanodrop 2000c. General conclusions and limits of the study: The genetic and exposure-history diversity represented was limited by the small number of donors. Even with the large sequencing depth, rarefaction of the sorted-subset datasets indicated that sequencing was incomplete. Only blood was sampled, and tissue TCR repertoires likely differ from those in blood. Higher generation probabilities were observed for clonotypes shared by all four sorted-subset donors than for non-shared clonotypes. Estimated clonotype richness was generally larger for naive than for memory subsets. Pairwise subsampling indicated that sequencing depth was expected to affect the degree of clonotype sharing among donors. About 4.5% of naive CD4, 3% to 3.5% of naive CD8, 2.3% of memory CD4, and 0.35% to 0.5% of memory CD8 clonotypes were shared across several donors.

Worth noting for this clone: Its antigen is still unknown. The record has no base qualities; no much larger clone is one base away.

Using the deep immunoSEQ assay, TCR CDR3 regions were amplified from genomic DNA by multiplex PCR. Genomic DNA extracted from each cell subset was distributed evenly over all wells of several immunoSEQ 96-well plates, and each plate served as one replicate. For sorted subsets, 150 to 250 ng of genomic DNA, equivalent to about 30,000 T cell genomes, went into each replicate PCR. Purified libraries were quantified with a Qubit 3.0 fluorometer, sized on a Bioanalyzer 2100, and re-quantified with the KAPA Library Quantification kit. Every immunoSEQ 96-well plate was sequenced on a dedicated single-read 150-cycle Illumina NextSeq 550 flow cell. As for the authors' bioinformatics: Because the immunoSEQ output held only junctional sequences and lacked quality scores, the filtering could not match the filtering applied to full-length reads. To assign V/J genes and CDR3, sequences were annotated using PyIR, a Python wrapper for IgBLAST v1.9, with IMGT germline references. Reads were removed for weak V/J assignments (E-value above 1e-6), missing CDR3, stop codons, out-of-frame junctions, or ambiguous translated residues. V3J clonotypes were defined by identical inferred V gene, J gene, and CDR3 amino acid sequence. To compute the percentage overlap between repertoires, the number of shared unique clonotypes was divided by the size of the smaller repertoire. Richness of each repertoire was evaluated using RTK rarefaction, the Chao1 estimator, and Recon v2.1 estimates of unobserved clonotypes. Generation probabilities for all TCRbeta clonotypes obtained by the gDNA method from a handful of donors were computed using OLGA. In its TCRdb copy, this immuneACCESS table keeps in-frame sequences only and misses some clones. Where compared with another copy, unresolved V genes explain less than half of these, and the others have no known cause. That table furnishes V, J and clone size, whereas the DNA furnished D and trimming. Recorded for this sample are about 1.9 million clones; just over 90% of them occurred a single time. About 1.6% of the sample belongs to the ten largest clones.

The specimen was naive CD8+ T cells from PBMCs. This specimen's cell subset or site label, per the study, means: CD45RA+CCR7+. The clonotype comes from a man younger than 30 in good health. Some clones in this sample may be carry-over from other donors' samples.

The nucleotide sequence reads TGTGCCAGCAGCCAACTCTACTCCGGGACTAGGAGTCTCGAGCAGTACTTC. Its translation is CASSQLYSGTRSLEQYF. This chain is built from TRBV14 and TRBJ2-7; a stretch of 8 junction bases matches TRBD2. From the germline V gene, CDR1 is SGHDN and CDR2 is FVKESK. V has 2 bases trimmed and J has 6 bases trimmed; junction bases matching no gene number 15. The CDR3 runs 17 amino acids, cysteine and phenylalanine included. Just the 51-base CDR3 DNA is kept, in frame starting at base 1.